This TCR beta chain was profiled in a study of T-cell reconstitution after alpha-beta-depleted transplantation in children. During its preparation, the TCRbeta library received unique molecular identifiers. TCRdb re-called the PCR reads with MiXCR, one entry per CDR3 protein. Of just over 350,000 distinct CDR3 sequences listed, about an eighth are singletons. This clonotype was seen a few times. Germline V gives CDR1 LNHDA, CDR2 SQIVND (reference sequence). Losses at the gene ends were 4 bases for V and 6 bases for J; bases not matched to a gene: 7. CDR3 length: 16 residues. This receptor was taken from a human donor who donated a stem cell graft to a child with Fanconi anemia. The chain combines TRBV19 with TRBJ1-5; 12 bases fit TRBD1. Specimen: PBMCs, collected from the stem cell graft. CDR3 residues: CASSTGDRGQLQPQHF. CDR3 DNA sequence: TGTGCCAGTAGTACAGGGGACAGGGGGCAACTTCAGCCCCAGCATTTT.